One and the same sample provided the 6 T cell receptor beta chains below, sequenced in a study of beta chain features in type 1 diabetes. The whole isolated RNA underwent reverse transcription, so sequencing captured expressed TCRB transcripts. Clones were read by immunoSEQ multiplex PCR, and TCRdb kept only the in-frame ones, dropping some. The sample shows hundreds of thousands of clones, 15% of them seen only once. The sequencing input was naive CD4+ T cells from blood. The receptors were gathered from a man aged 18-30 years in good health.

This clone was counted between two and nine times. The chain combines TRBV18 with TRBJ2-7, with a possible D match to TRBD1 (5 bases). V shed 6 bases and J shed 0 bases, with 12 bases lying between them. CDR1 KGHSH and CDR2 LQKENI come from the germline V gene. The CDR3 is made up of 14 amino acids. The CDR3 coding sequence is TGTGCCAGCTCCCCCTCACAGGCCTCCTACGAGCAGTACTTC. It encodes CASSPSQASYEQYF.

In this sample, this clone turned up a few times. This chain connects TRBV2 to TRBJ2-7; D is tentatively TRBD1 or TRBD2 (5 bases each). The germline V and J ends were trimmed by 7 bases and 6 bases, with 22 bases remaining between them. Germline V gives CDR1 SNHLY, CDR2 FYNNEI. The CDR3 totals 15 residues. CDR3 protein: CASIFGRDRGAEQYF. The CDR3 nucleotides are TGTGCCAGCATATTCGGCCGGGACCGTGGCGCCGAGCAGTACTTC.

V usage is TRBV10-1 and J usage is TRBJ2-4; a weak D match, TRBD1 (6 bases). The CDR3 consists of 14 residues. The V gene's germline CDR1 is WNHNN and CDR2 SYGVQD (reference sequence). The V end was cut by 6 bases, the J end by 9 bases, with 18 bases between. The CDR3 is CASRPITQGIIQYF. CDR3 coding DNA: TGCGCCAGCAGGCCGATAACACAGGGTATCATTCAGTACTTC.

This clone was seen more than once but under ten times. The chain combines TRBV4-3 with TRBJ2-7, with 9 bases identical to TRBD2. This CDR3 comprises 15 residues. Germline trimming cut 3 bases from V and 5 bases from J; bases unmatched to any gene: 8. Germline loops: CDR1 LGHNA, CDR2 YSLEER. The CDR3 DNA reads TGCGCCAGCAGCCAGGAGCCCGGGACTAGCCACGAGCAGTACTTC. Encoded protein: CASSQEPGTSHEQYF.

The rearrangement joins TRBV7-3 to TRBJ1-3; D uncertain. V shed 6 bases and J shed 1 base, with 7 bases lying between them. Germline V lookup: CDR1 SGHTA, CDR2 FQGTGA. This CDR3 has 13 residues. CDR3 sequence (DNA): TGTGCCAGCAGAAAGGATTCTGGAAACACCATATATTTT. Residues: CASRKDSGNTIYF.

Only a few counts were recorded for this clone. This sequence joins TRBV30 and TRBJ1-2; 7 nucleotides match TRBD1. Per the germline V gene, CDR1 is GTSNPN and CDR2 is SVGIG (reference sequence). The CDR3 contains 16 residues. Losses at the gene ends were 3 bases for V and 3 bases for J; bases not matched to a gene: 13. The CDR3 protein is CAWSKTGAASDYGYTF. CDR3 DNA: TGTGCCTGGAGCAAAACAGGGGCGGCCAGTGACTATGGCTACACCTTC.